Listed below are T cell receptor beta chains from one sample, sequenced in a study of blood T cell repertoires in COVID-19. The method was immunoSEQ multiplex PCR; TCRdb's version includes in-frame clones alone and lacks a portion of them. The repertoire holds about 92,000 clones, with about 70% as singletons. The sequencing sample was made of peripheral blood. Receptors were obtained from a woman aged 55-70 years in a cohort sampled during active or convalescent COVID-19. Both conserved end residues are part of each CDR3. The order of the fields is CDR3 protein, J gene, clone size, V gene. Only part of the rows carry a size: once, few, many, or a class if the clone is expanded.

CASSTTPRQRINYGYTF TRBJ1-2 NA TRBV19
CATSRDSSGELFF TRBJ2-2 NA TRBV15
CASRQALHTGELFF TRBJ2-2 NA TRBV3-1/TRBV3-2
CASSLRLAGKDNEQFF TRBJ2-1 NA TRBV5-1
CASSPYGQGIHTNYGYTF TRBJ1-2 NA TRBV27
CASSRGPTKSEAFF TRBJ1-1 once TRBV19
CASGSDRGADTQYF TRBJ2-3 NA TRBV10-3
CASSLVGGGFQETQYF TRBJ2-5 NA TRBV5-1
CSVEDAGTGSYNEQFF TRBJ2-1 NA TRBV29-1
CSASTQGPDQPQHF TRBJ1-5 once TRBV20-1
CATSRDPTGQTGANVLTF TRBJ2-6 NA TRBV15
CASSTPTGAGNQPQHF TRBJ1-5 once TRBV2
CASSPITGGNTEAFF TRBJ1-1 NA TRBV5-1
CASGRLNMNTEAFF TRBJ1-1 once TRBV19
CASSQTGIQETQYF TRBJ2-5 once TRBV7-6
CAISVGGGGAPYNEQFF TRBJ2-1 NA TRBV10-3
CASSKGQGAVNTGELFF TRBJ2-2 few TRBV5-4
CASSLGGPGETQYF TRBJ2-5 NA TRBV7-2
CASSPDTGYNSPLHF TRBJ1-6 few TRBV7-2
CASSASLSGNTIYF TRBJ1-3 NA TRBV7-2
CASSARDRTSPLHF TRBJ1-6 NA TRBV7-8
CASRPGQPTDTQYF TRBJ2-3 NA TRBV3-1/TRBV3-2
CASSGGGGNYGYTF TRBJ1-2 NA TRBV6-5
CASSLGLDRGSDTQYF TRBJ2-3 NA TRBV7-3
CASSLLPPPGGHEQYF TRBJ2-7 NA TRBV7-6
CAWSVERQGYEQYF TRBJ2-7 NA TRBV30
CSVERLGTGSGYTF TRBJ1-2 once TRBV29-1
CASSLGAGAETQYF TRBJ2-5 NA TRBV5-1
CASSLNQPRVSVGTDTQYF TRBJ2-3 NA TRBV5-1
CASSTTPLTELFF TRBJ1-4 NA TRBV28
CASSLEAGANYGYTF TRBJ1-2 NA TRBV5-1
CASSSDMSSYEQYF TRBJ2-7 NA TRBV5-6
CASSYQNSGANVLTF TRBJ2-6 NA TRBV6-6
CASSFSRGVQETQYF TRBJ2-5 NA TRBV7-2
CASSIGQGRYQRDTQYF TRBJ2-3 NA TRBV5-1
CASSGQGANNQPQHF TRBJ1-5 NA TRBV19
CASSTRHREEETQYF TRBJ2-5 NA TRBV19
CASSDHPGEGTEAFF TRBJ1-1 NA TRBV6-4
CASSKGSREEQYF TRBJ2-7 NA TRBV5-1
CAISEGQNAATEAFF TRBJ1-1 NA TRBV10-3
CASSIAPWAGVREQYF TRBJ2-7 NA TRBV19
CASSLEEVYGYTF TRBJ1-2 NA TRBV28
CASSPRTGLVNEQFF TRBJ2-1 few TRBV7-6
CASSFRGAGETQYF TRBJ2-5 NA TRBV5-1
CASSQYNRGAMNTEAFF TRBJ1-1 NA TRBV14
CASSLRTGVETQYF TRBJ2-5 NA TRBV11-3
CASSQEVIGGTEAFF TRBJ1-1 NA TRBV4-2